This T cell receptor (beta chain) was observed in a study of blood T cells in healthy people across ages. Primed by a sample-barcoded 5' primer and a J-beta primer mix, a second PCR proceeded for roughly 7 to 11 cycles. One entry per CDR3 protein, called by TCRdb with MiXCR from the 5' RACE reads. The table has around 1,900,000 distinct CDR3 sequences, 35% to 50% seen once. The germline gives CDR1 ENHRY, CDR2 SYGVKD. With 10 bases removed from V and 6 bases from J, the gap between germline ends came to 10 bases. This CDR3 spans 12 amino acids. J is TRBJ1-6 and V is TRBV10-3; no firm D call. The TCR originated in a human donor in good health. The sequenced sample was blood. This chain's CDR3 is CATESSNSPLHF. The CDR3 coding sequence is TGTGCCACCGAAAGTTCTAATTCACCCCTCCACTTT.